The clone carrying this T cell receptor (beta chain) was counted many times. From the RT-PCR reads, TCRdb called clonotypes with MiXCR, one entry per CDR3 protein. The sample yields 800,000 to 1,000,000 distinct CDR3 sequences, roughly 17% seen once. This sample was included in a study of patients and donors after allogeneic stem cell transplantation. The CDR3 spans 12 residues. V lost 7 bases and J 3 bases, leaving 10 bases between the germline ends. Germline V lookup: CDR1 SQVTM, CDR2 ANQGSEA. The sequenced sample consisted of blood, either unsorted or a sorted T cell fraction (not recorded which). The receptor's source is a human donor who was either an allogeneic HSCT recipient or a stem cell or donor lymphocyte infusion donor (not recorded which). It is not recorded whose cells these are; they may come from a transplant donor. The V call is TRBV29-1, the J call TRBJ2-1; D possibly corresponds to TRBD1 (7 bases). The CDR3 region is CSGRDSYNEQFF. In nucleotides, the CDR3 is TGCAGCGGGAGGGACAGCTACAATGAGCAGTTCTTC.